This TCR beta chain was retrieved from a study of blood T cell repertoires in COVID-19. Overall study: The study drew acute and convalescent COVID-19 samples from the United States, Italy and Spain.

Germline V gives CDR1 SQVTM, CDR2 ANQGSEA. This CDR3 has 16 amino acids. Trimming at V came to 6 bases and at J to 5 bases, leaving 15 bases not matched to a gene. In the study's own analysis: For nucleated cells, counts were estimated from reference gene primer amplification. Data came from immunoSEQ multiplex PCR; TCRdb stores just in-frame clones and leaves some out. V, J and clone size derive from that table, while D and trimming were established from the DNA sequence. Seen here are roughly 110,000 clones, 75% to 90% observed once, and the top ten hold about 19%. The rearrangement links TRBV29-1 to TRBJ1-2, with TRBD1 matching 10 bases. The origin of this receptor is a human donor with acute or convalescent COVID-19. The donor label of this sample is uncertain. Specimen: peripheral blood. The CDR3 region is CSVAIPPGTGEYGYTF. The CDR3 bases are TGCAGCGTCGCAATACCACCCGGGACAGGGGAATATGGCTACACCTTC.